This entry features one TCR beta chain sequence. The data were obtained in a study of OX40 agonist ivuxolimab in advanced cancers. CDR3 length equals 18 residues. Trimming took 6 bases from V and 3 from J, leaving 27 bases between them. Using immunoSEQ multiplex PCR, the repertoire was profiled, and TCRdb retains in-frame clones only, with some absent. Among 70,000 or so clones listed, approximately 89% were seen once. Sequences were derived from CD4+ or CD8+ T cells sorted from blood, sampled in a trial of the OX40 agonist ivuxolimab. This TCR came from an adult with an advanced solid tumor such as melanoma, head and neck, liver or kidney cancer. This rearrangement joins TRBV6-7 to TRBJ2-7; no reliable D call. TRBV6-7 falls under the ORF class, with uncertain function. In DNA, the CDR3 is TGTGCCAGCAGACTCCCTGACGACCTCTTCTCCTTATTCTACGAGCAGTACTTC. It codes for CASRLPDDLFSLFYEQYF.